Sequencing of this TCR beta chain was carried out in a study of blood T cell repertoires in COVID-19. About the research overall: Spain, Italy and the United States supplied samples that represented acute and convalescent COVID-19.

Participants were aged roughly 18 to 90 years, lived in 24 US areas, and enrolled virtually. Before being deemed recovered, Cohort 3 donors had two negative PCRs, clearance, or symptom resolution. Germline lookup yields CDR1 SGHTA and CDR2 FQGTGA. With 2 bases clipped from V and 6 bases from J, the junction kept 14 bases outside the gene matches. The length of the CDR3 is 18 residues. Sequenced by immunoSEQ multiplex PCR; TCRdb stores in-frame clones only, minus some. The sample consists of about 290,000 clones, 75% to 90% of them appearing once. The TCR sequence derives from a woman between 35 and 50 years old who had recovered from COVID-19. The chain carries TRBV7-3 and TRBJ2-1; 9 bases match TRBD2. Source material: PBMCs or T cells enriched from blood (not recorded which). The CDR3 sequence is CASSLSPSAGGPLNEQFF. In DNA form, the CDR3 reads TGTGCCAGCAGCTTATCCCCCTCGGCGGGAGGGCCCCTCAATGAGCAGTTCTTC.